This T cell receptor (beta chain) stems from a study of CD8+ T cells in alopecia areata. Study-wide context: Treatment comprised oral tofacitinib, 5 to 10 mg twice daily, in treated patients. People stayed on tofacitinib for 6 to 18 months, then stopped the drug for 6 months.

As to this clone: Its antigen is not known.

Following extraction, RNA underwent reverse transcription to cDNA, which served as the sequencing template. Here immunoSEQ multiplex PCR was the method, and the copy in TCRdb shows in-frame clones only, minus some. There are 160,000 or so clones in the sample; 58% occur only once, and 15% to 20% lies in the top ten. This CDR3 is 12 amino acids long. Germline V gene sequence: CDR1 ENHRY, CDR2 SYGVKD. The V end lost 6 bases, the J end lost 6 bases, and 11 bases lay between the germline ends. Study-level results: Tofacitinib significantly reduced both scalp clonality and expanded CD8+ clones among the top 100. Relative to normal scalp, lesional scalp, especially alopecia totalis/universalis, showed higher clonality.

Treatment meaning: oral pan-JAK inhibitor, 5-10 mg twice daily. This rearrangement joins TRBV10-3 to TRBJ2-5; D not resolved. The source was CD4+ T cells sorted from blood, collected between weeks 55 and 65, from a patient treated with tofacitinib. The TCR comes from a human donor with alopecia areata. This CDR3 reads CAIRRMGKTQYF. CDR3 coding DNA: TGTGCCATCAGGAGGATGGGAAAGACCCAGTACTTC.